This is a list of T cell receptor beta chains from one sample in a study of T cell responses to AZD1222 COVID-19 vaccine. The repertoire was sequenced with immunoSEQ multiplex PCR; TCRdb's copy has only in-frame clones and lacks some. The sample contains 110,000 to 150,000 clones, more than 80% of which appear only once. The sample here was peripheral blood, taken on day 0 of AZD1222 vaccination. These TCRs come from an adult in good health. The CDR3 runs from the conserved cysteine through the conserved F or W. D genes are given only for firm matches. Size tells how often a clone was seen (once, few, many) or the class of an expanded clone, and some rows leave it out.

J gene,clone size,V gene,D gene,CDR3 DNA,CDR3 protein
TRBJ1-1,NA,TRBV7-9,NA,TGTGCCAGCAGCTTGCCGGGACACAAGAACACTGAAGCTTTCTTT,CASSLPGHKNTEAFF
TRBJ1-1,NA,TRBV7-9,NA,TGTGCCAGCAGCTTCCTTGAGAACACTGAAGCTTTCTTT,CASSFLENTEAFF
TRBJ1-1,NA,TRBV15,NA,TGTGCCACCAGAATTTTGTGGGGGGAAGCTTTCTTT,CATRILWGEAFF
TRBJ1-2,NA,TRBV28,NA,TGTGCCAGCAGTTTCGGGGGGACCTATGGCTACACCTTC,CASSFGGTYGYTF
TRBJ2-3,NA,TRBV5-1,TRBD1,TGCGCCAGCATGGGGACAGGCCCCATCAGGCAGTATTTT,CASMGTGPIRQYF
TRBJ1-6,NA,TRBV30,TRBD1,TGTGCCTGGAGGAAAGGGGGCGCGATATATAATTCACCCCTCCACTTT,CAWRKGGAIYNSPLHF
TRBJ2-3,NA,TRBV3-1/TRBV3-2,TRBD1,TGTGCCAGCAGCCTACGACAGGGAACGCAGTATTTT,CASSLRQGTQYF
TRBJ2-7,NA,TRBV7-9,NA,TGTGCCAGCAGCTCACGGACAGCCTCCTACGAGCAGTACTTC,CASSSRTASYEQYF
TRBJ1-5,NA,TRBV6-1,NA,TGTGCCAGCAGTGAAGGTGTAAGGGGCGATAGCAATCAGCCCCAGCATTTT,CASSEGVRGDSNQPQHF
TRBJ2-7,NA,TRBV2,NA,TGTGCCAGCATCAACCGCGGCTACGAGCAGTACTTC,CASINRGYEQYF
TRBJ2-1,NA,TRBV7-8,TRBD1,TGTGCCAGCAGCTTAGTCCGGACAGGGGTGCGCTCCTACAATGAGCAGTTCTTC,CASSLVRTGVRSYNEQFF
TRBJ2-1,NA,TRBV4-2,TRBD2,TGTGCCAGCAGCCAAAGGACTAGCGGGTCCTACAATGAGCAGTTCTTC,CASSQRTSGSYNEQFF
TRBJ2-7,NA,TRBV14,TRBD1,TGTGCCAGCAGCCACGATGGACAGGGAGGATTCTCCTACGAGCAGTACTTC,CASSHDGQGGFSYEQYF
TRBJ2-3,NA,TRBV11-2,NA,TGTGCCAGCAGCTTAGGGCAGGCAATTACGCAGTATTTT,CASSLGQAITQYF
TRBJ1-4,NA,TRBV3-1/TRBV3-2,NA,TGTGCCAGCAGCCAAGGACGGGACCCCAGGGCGGAAAAACTGTTTTTT,CASSQGRDPRAEKLFF
TRBJ2-3,NA,TRBV28,NA,TGTGCCAGCAGTTTGAGGGATACGCAGTATTTT,CASSLRDTQYF
TRBJ2-1,NA,TRBV3-1/TRBV3-2,TRBD2,TGTGCCAGCAGCCGCAGGGCTAGCGGGGGCCCCTTTGGTGAGCAGTTCTTC,CASSRRASGGPFGEQFF
TRBJ2-3,NA,TRBV28,TRBD1,TGTGCCAGCAGTTACCCCGGGACAGGGGGCTTAGATACGCAGTATTTT,CASSYPGTGGLDTQYF
TRBJ2-3,once,TRBV12-3/TRBV12-4,NA,TGTGCCAGCGTTAAGACAGATACGCAGTATTTT,CASVKTDTQYF
TRBJ1-4,NA,TRBV28,TRBD1,TGTGCCAGCAGTTTGTCCAGGACAGGAAACGAAAAACTGTTTTTT,CASSLSRTGNEKLFF
TRBJ2-2,once,TRBV30,TRBD1,TGTGCCTGGAGTAGACAGGGTAACGAGCTGTTTTTT,CAWSRQGNELFF
TRBJ1-5,NA,TRBV28,NA,TGTGCCTGTCAAACGGGACTTCTGACGGCGCCCCAGCATTTT,CACQTGLLTAPQHF
TRBJ2-1,NA,TRBV7-3,TRBD2,TGTGCCAGCAGCTCAAGGACTAGCGGGAGTGATGAGCAGTTCTTC,CASSSRTSGSDEQFF
TRBJ1-5,NA,TRBV9,NA,TGTGCCAGCAGCGTAGGAGGGGTAGTAAATCAGCCCCAGCATTTT,CASSVGGVVNQPQHF
TRBJ1-1,NA,TRBV5-1,TRBD1,TGCGCCAGCACCACTTCACAGGGGGCAACTTCTGAAGCTTTCTTT,CASTTSQGATSEAFF
TRBJ1-6,NA,TRBV19,TRBD1,TGTGCCAGTAGTATGGGACAGGGCAGTTCACCCCTCCACTTT,CASSMGQGSSPLHF
TRBJ2-5,NA,TRBV7-3,TRBD1,TGTGCCAGCAGCTTAATGGGGACAGGGGCCGGGACCCAGTACTTC,CASSLMGTGAGTQYF
TRBJ1-3,NA,TRBV5-6,NA,TGTGCCAGCAGAAGACGGGCTTCCACCCCTGGAAACACCATATATTTT,CASRRRASTPGNTIYF
TRBJ1-6,NA,TRBV2,NA,TGTGCCAGCAGTGACTCAGGCAGCCATTCACCCCTCCACTTT,CASSDSGSHSPLHF
TRBJ2-2,NA,TRBV7-9,NA,TGTGCCAGCAGCTTGGGACTCCAACATGGGGAGCTGTTTTTT,CASSLGLQHGELFF
TRBJ2-7,NA,TRBV6-6,NA,TGTGCCAGCAGTTACTCGAATCGCGGGGGCGACGAGCAGTACTTC,CASSYSNRGGDEQYF
TRBJ1-2,NA,TRBV6-1,NA,TGTGCCAGCAGTGAAGGGTTGGGGACCTATGGCTACACCTTC,CASSEGLGTYGYTF
TRBJ2-2,NA,TRBV4-1,TRBD2,TGCGCCAGCAGGGGGAGGGGAACCGGGGAGCTGTTTTTT,CASRGRGTGELFF
TRBJ2-5,NA,TRBV5-8,NA,TGTGCCAGCAGCTTGGGGGGGAATTTACAAGAGACCCAGTACTTC,CASSLGGNLQETQYF
TRBJ1-1,NA,TRBV9,TRBD1,TGTGCCAGCAGCGTAGATACAGGGGACACTGAAGCTTTCTTT,CASSVDTGDTEAFF
TRBJ2-1,NA,TRBV5-4,NA,TGTGCCAGCAGCCCGGAAAGTGGTGAGCAGTTCTTC,CASSPESGEQFF
TRBJ1-3,NA,TRBV2,NA,TGTGCCAGCAGTGGGGTCATGCGGAACACCATATATTTT,CASSGVMRNTIYF
TRBJ2-7,once,TRBV5-1,TRBD1,TGCGCCAGCCGAACTACCTCGGGACAGAGCTCCTACGAGCAGTACTTC,CASRTTSGQSSYEQYF
TRBJ1-5,NA,TRBV5-4,NA,TGTGCCAGCAGCTCGGGGGGGGCTCTGAGCAATCAGCCCCAGCATTTT,CASSSGGALSNQPQHF
TRBJ2-1,once,TRBV5-1,TRBD2,TGCGCCAGCAGCTTGGTCCCTAGCGGGGGGGTAAACAATGAGCAGTTCTTC,CASSLVPSGGVNNEQFF
TRBJ2-1,NA,TRBV9,TRBD2,TGTGCCAGTGTTTCCGGGACTAGCGCGAACAATGAGCAGTTCTTC,CASVSGTSANNEQFF
TRBJ1-2,NA,TRBV29-1,NA,TGCAGCGCCCCAACGAGGTATGGCTACACCTTC,CSAPTRYGYTF
TRBJ2-5,NA,TRBV5-8,TRBD1,TGTGCCAGCAGCCTCGGACAGGGTGTCCAAGAGACCCAGTACTTC,CASSLGQGVQETQYF
TRBJ2-7,NA,TRBV6-1,NA,TGTGCCAGCAGTGAAACCCGCCTCCTCTACGAGCAGTACTTC,CASSETRLLYEQYF
TRBJ1-2,NA,TRBV6-6,TRBD1,TGTGCCAGCATCCCTTTAGGGACAGGGCTCTATGGCTACACCTTC,CASIPLGTGLYGYTF
TRBJ2-1,NA,TRBV7-8,NA,TGTGCCAGCAGCACAGAGCACTATGAGCAGTTCTTC,CASSTEHYEQFF
TRBJ1-1,NA,TRBV19,NA,TGTGCCAGTAGTCCCGGGGGAGGGTTGACGGACACTGAAGCTTTCTTT,CASSPGGGLTDTEAFF
TRBJ1-2,few,TRBV5-5,NA,TGTGCCAGCAGCTTGAGTGGAAGAAACTATGGCTACACCTTC,CASSLSGRNYGYTF
TRBJ2-7,NA,TRBV12-3/TRBV12-4,TRBD2,TGTGCCAGCAGCCGGCTAGCGGGCGAGCAGTACTTC,CASSRLAGEQYF
TRBJ2-1,NA,TRBV6-5,TRBD1,TGTGCCAGCAGACGGACAGGGGACAATGAGCAGTTCTTC,CASRRTGDNEQFF